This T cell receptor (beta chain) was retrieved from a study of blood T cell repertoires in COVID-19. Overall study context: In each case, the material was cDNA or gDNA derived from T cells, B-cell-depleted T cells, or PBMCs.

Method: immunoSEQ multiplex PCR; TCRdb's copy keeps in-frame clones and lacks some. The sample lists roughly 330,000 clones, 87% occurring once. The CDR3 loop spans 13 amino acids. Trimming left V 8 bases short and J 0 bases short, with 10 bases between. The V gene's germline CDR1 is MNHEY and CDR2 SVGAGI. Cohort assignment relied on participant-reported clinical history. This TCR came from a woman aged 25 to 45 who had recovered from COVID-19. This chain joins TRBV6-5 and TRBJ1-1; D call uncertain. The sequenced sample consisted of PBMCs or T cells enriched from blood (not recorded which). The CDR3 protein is CASYRMMNTEAFF. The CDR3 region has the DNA TGTGCCAGCTACAGAATGATGAACACTGAAGCTTTCTTT.